The entry below describes one TCR beta chain. Antigen unknown. A junction boundary mismatches the germline segment, possibly from a read error. The input was approximately 500 ng total RNA; TCR beta cDNA was made from it with a constant-region primer. TCR beta libraries came from three nested multiplex PCR rounds using slightly modified ARM-PCR. Two initial PCR rounds of about 9 cycles each paired TRBV1-TRBV30 forward primers with a C-beta reverse primer. TCRdb ran MiXCR on the multiplex PCR reads and lists one entry per CDR3 protein. The sample consists of almost 55,000 distinct CDR3 sequences, about 73% of them appearing once. CDR1 SGHAT and CDR2 FQDESV come from the germline V gene (reference sequence). This CDR3 region has 15 residues. The data derive from a study of tumor-infiltrating lymphocytes in primary liver carcinoma. Whole-study findings and limits: Pairs of tumor regions overlapped more than tumor-adjacent and tumor-blood pairs did. A significantly higher top-250-clone fraction was recorded for tumors than for blood (p = 0.039). Top clones occupying all five tumor regions numbered only about 8-25%.

The roughly 18-32 mg bulk tissue piece was not sorted before simultaneous RNA and DNA extraction. The material sequenced was liver tumor tissue from sampling region 2. The subset was: tumor region T2, inferior pole. This sequence joins TRBV11-1 and TRBJ2-1; 7 nucleotides agree with TRBD2. The sequence was collected from a man aged 35-49 years with primary liver carcinoma and hepatitis B virus infection. The chain's CDR3 is CASSFWTSGYNEQFF. In DNA, the CDR3 is TGTGCCAGCAGCTTCTGGACTAGTGGCTACAATGAGCAGTTCTTT.